These 17 T cell receptor beta chains originate from one sample sequenced in a study of T cells after yellow fever vaccination. TCRdb reanalysed the 5' RACE reads using MiXCR and keeps one entry per CDR3 protein. The sample yields 300,000 to 350,000 distinct CDR3 sequences, about 4% seen once. Sequenced here: PBMCs, sampled 5 days after the yellow fever booster vaccination. The receptors were gathered from a man between 18 and 29 years old who received the YFV17D yellow fever vaccine.

The chain couples TRBV4-3 to TRBJ1-6; 7 bases line up with TRBD1. V shed 3 bases and J 5 bases; nucleotides not matched to a gene: 4. Germline CDR1 reads LGHNA; CDR2 reads YSLEER. This CDR3 has 15 residues. The CDR3 bases are TGCGCCAGCAGCCAGACCGGGACAGATAATTCACCCCTCCACTTT. This sequence encodes CASSQTGTDNSPLHF.

This clonotype came up a few times. The chain joins TRBV28 to TRBJ2-1; 8 nucleotides align to TRBD1. The ends lost 3 bases at V and 1 base at J; junction bases unmatched: 8. CDR3 length equals 17 residues. CDR1 and CDR2 (germline): MDHEN, SYDVKM. The CDR3 loop reads CASSLWGQDPSYNEQFF. The CDR3 DNA reads TGTGCCAGCAGTTTGTGGGGACAGGACCCTTCCTACAATGAGCAGTTCTTC.

The CDR3 protein is CASSRGGSGSWGYTF. CDR3 DNA sequence: TGTGCCAGCAGCCGGGGCGGGAGCGGCAGTTGGGGCTACACCTTC. The chain combines TRBV5-4 with TRBJ1-2; maybe TRBD1 (5 bases). CDR3 length: 15 residues. The V gene lost 4 bases and the J gene lost 8 bases, with 21 bases spanning the gap. The V gene's germline CDR1 is SGHNT and CDR2 YYREEE (reference sequence).

The chain carries TRBV7-6 and TRBJ1-1; 9 nucleotides align to TRBD1. The CDR3 runs 15 residues. Germline V gene lookup returns CDR1 SGHVS and CDR2 FNYEAQ. With V trimmed by 5 bases and J by 3 bases, 7 bases remained unmatched. CDR3 nucleotides: TGTGCCAGCAGCCGGCTGACAGGGGGTTACACTGAAGCTTTCTTT. It translates to CASSRLTGGYTEAFF.

This clonotype came up many times. V usage is TRBV20-1 and J usage is TRBJ2-1; 7 bases are shared with TRBD2. J was trimmed by 7 bases and V by 7 bases; bases with no gene match: 16. The CDR3 loop spans 15 amino acids. Germline lookup yields CDR1 DFQATT and CDR2 SNEGSKA (reference sequence). The CDR3 region is CSVVGGRGRVNEQFF. CDR3 nucleotide sequence: TGCAGTGTTGTAGGCGGACGGGGGAGGGTGAATGAGCAGTTCTTC.

This clonotype occurred many times. The V call is TRBV3-1, the J call TRBJ2-1; TRBD1 aligns across 8 bases. Germline V gene lookup returns CDR1 LGHDT and CDR2 YNNKEL (reference sequence). CDR3 size: 14 residues. Germline trimming cut 2 bases from V and 7 bases from J; bases unmatched to any gene: 4. In DNA form, the CDR3 reads TGTGCCAGCAGCCAAACAGGGGGATGGAATGAGCAGTTCTTC. Protein sequence: CASSQTGGWNEQFF.

DNA for the CDR3: TGCAGTGCTAGACCCGGACCCCGGAGCTACACCTTC. As protein: CSARPGPRSYTF. The V call is TRBV20-1, the J call TRBJ1-2; no clear D. Per germline, CDR1 DFQATT and CDR2 SNEGSKA (reference sequence). This CDR3 spans 12 amino acids. Trimming removed 2 bases at V and 9 bases at J, with 13 bases between.

With respect to this clonotype: This could be a read error, since a much larger clone is one nucleotide away. The genes are TRBV10-3 and TRBJ2-1; D may correspond to TRBD1 or TRBD2 (5 bases each). The CDR3 extends over 13 amino acids. Germline V gene sequence: CDR1 ENHRY, CDR2 SYGVKD. The ends were cut back, 4 bases at V and 8 bases at J, with 12 bases in the middle. The CDR3 loop reads CAISAIGAYEQFF. The CDR3 nucleotides read TGTGCCATCAGTGCAATCGGGGCCTATGAGCAGTTCTTC.

In this sample, this clonotype turned up a few times. The V gene is TRBV10-2, the J gene TRBJ2-7, with D tentatively TRBD2 (5 bases). The CDR3 has 13 residues. With 7 bases removed from V and 3 bases from J, the gap between germline ends came to 13 bases. In germline, CDR1 is WSHSY, CDR2 SAAADI. CDR3 in amino acids: CASKAGVYYEQYF. The CDR3, as DNA: TGCGCCAGCAAGGCCGGGGTATACTACGAGCAGTACTTC.

This clonotype has just a few counts. The chain carries TRBV12-3 or TRBV12-4 and TRBJ2-1, with 12 bases matching TRBD2. J was trimmed by 10 bases and V by 5 bases; bases with no gene match: 12. The CDR3 sequence is 16 residues long. The CDR3 DNA reads as TGTGCCAGCAGTGCCCCGCTAGCGGGGGGGCCTAGGGAGCAGTTCTTC. Amino acids: CASSAPLAGGPREQFF.

This clonotype has just a few counts. CDR3 loop: CASSGGLTSTDTQYF. The CDR3 DNA reads TGTGCCAGCAGCGGGGGACTGACTAGCACAGATACGCAGTATTTT. V and J are TRBV5-4 and TRBJ2-3, with a weak D call TRBD2 (6 bases). V dropped 4 bases and J dropped 0 bases, with 12 bases sitting between them. The CDR3 is made up of 15 amino acids. CDR1 SGHNT and CDR2 YYREEE come from the germline V gene (reference sequence).

This clonotype was recorded many times. The rearrangement links TRBV10-3 to TRBJ1-3; D is ambiguous. The V end lost 2 bases, the J end lost 0 bases, and 11 bases lay between the germline ends. Per the germline V gene, CDR1 is ENHRY and CDR2 is SYGVKD. The CDR3 has 16 amino acids. The CDR3 spells CAISELGERSGNTIYF. The CDR3 DNA follows: TGTGCCATCAGTGAGCTCGGCGAACGCTCTGGAAACACCATATATTTT.

This clonotype was detected only a few times. V and J are TRBV7-2 and TRBJ2-2, with TRBD2 as a possible D gene (6 bases). Trimming cost V 4 bases and J 4 bases, with 19 bases left between them. The germline V gene has CDR1 SGHTA and CDR2 FQGNSA. The length of the CDR3 is 17 residues. CDR3 DNA: TGTGCCAGCAGCTCTCCGACTAGGAGAGGTGTCACCGGGGAGCTGTTTTTT. The encoded protein is CASSSPTRRGVTGELFF.

The CDR3 spells CASSDTRYGYTF. DNA for the CDR3: TGTGCCAGTTCGGACACTCGCTATGGCTACACCTTC. The V call is TRBV19, the J call TRBJ1-2; a weak D match, TRBD1 (5 bases). The CDR3 loop spans 12 amino acids. V lost 8 bases to trimming and J lost 4 bases, with 11 bases between them. Per germline, CDR1 LNHDA and CDR2 SQIVND (reference sequence).

This clonotype was observed at least ten times. The rearrangement links TRBV7-3 to TRBJ2-1, with TRBD2 matching over 7 bases. Germline V lookup: CDR1 SGHTA, CDR2 FQGTGA. With V trimmed by 5 bases and J by 7 bases, 5 bases remained unmatched. This CDR3 is built from 13 residues. This CDR3 is CASSGGGDNEQFF. The DNA of the CDR3 is TGTGCCAGCAGCGGGGGGGGTGATAATGAGCAGTTCTTC.

This chain uses TRBV6-5 with TRBJ2-5, with 9 bases aligning to TRBD2. The germline V gene has CDR1 MNHEY and CDR2 SVGAGI. The CDR3 is 16 residues long. Germline trimming cut 5 bases from V and 6 bases from J; bases unmatched to any gene: 13. CDR3 sequence: CASSLRGLSGGKTQYF. The CDR3 nucleotides read TGTGCCAGCAGTCTCCGCGGTCTTAGCGGGGGAAAGACCCAGTACTTC.

This chain joins TRBV5-4 and TRBJ1-2, with TRBD1 as a possible D gene (5 bases). V was pared by 7 bases and J by 5 bases, with 15 bases between. Germline CDR1 SGHNT, CDR2 YYREEE (reference sequence). The CDR3 spans 13 residues. The CDR3 is CASRKSGGYGYTF. In DNA, the CDR3 is TGTGCCAGCCGCAAGTCGGGGGGGTATGGCTACACCTTC.